This T cell receptor (beta chain) was identified in a study of monozygotic twins with inflammatory bowel disease. Germline CDR1 and CDR2: SGDLS and YYNGEE. CDR3 length equals 15 residues. Per TCR library, approximately 3,800 ng of total RNA was used. The authors made each sample's cDNA in eight separate reactions. One entry per CDR3 protein, without DNA, is what TCRdb gives after re-calling the 5' RACE reads. The sample includes approximately 140,000 distinct CDR3 sequences. With regard to this clonotype: Its antigen is not identified.

Study-level findings and limits: Fewer shared clonotypes with others were found in IBD patients than in healthy twins, especially with disease activity.

This chain uses TRBV9 with TRBJ1-2; TCRdb proposes TRBD1, but this gene call is untestable without DNA. The source material was blood. This clonotype was sampled from a human donor with ulcerative colitis or Crohn's disease, or a healthy co-twin of an affected twin (not recorded which). The CDR3 here is CASSPPGQPLYGYTF.